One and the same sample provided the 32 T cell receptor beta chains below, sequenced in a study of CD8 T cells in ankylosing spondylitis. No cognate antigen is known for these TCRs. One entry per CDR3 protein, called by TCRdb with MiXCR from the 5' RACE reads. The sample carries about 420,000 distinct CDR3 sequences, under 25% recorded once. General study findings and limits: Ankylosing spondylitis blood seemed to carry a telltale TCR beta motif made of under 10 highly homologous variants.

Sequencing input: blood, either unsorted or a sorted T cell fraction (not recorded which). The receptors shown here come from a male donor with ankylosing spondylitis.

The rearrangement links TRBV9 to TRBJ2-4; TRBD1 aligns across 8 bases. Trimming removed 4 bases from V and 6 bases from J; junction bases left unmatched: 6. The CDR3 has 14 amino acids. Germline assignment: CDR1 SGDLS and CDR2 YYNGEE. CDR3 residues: CASSPRDRLNIQYF. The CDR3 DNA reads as TGTGCCAGCAGCCCCCGGGACAGGCTAAACATTCAGTACTTC.

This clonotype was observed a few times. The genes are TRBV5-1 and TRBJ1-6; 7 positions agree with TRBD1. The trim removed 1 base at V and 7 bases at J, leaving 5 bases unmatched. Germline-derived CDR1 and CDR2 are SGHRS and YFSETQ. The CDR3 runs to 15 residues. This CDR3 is CASSLRTGNNSPLHF. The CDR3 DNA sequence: TGCGCCAGCAGCTTGAGGACAGGCAACAATTCACCCCTCCACTTT.

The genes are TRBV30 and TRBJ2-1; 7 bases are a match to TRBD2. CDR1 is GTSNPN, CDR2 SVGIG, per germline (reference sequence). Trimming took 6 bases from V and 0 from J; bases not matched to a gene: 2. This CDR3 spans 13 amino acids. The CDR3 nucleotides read TGTGCCTGCCGGACTAGCTCCTACAATGAGCAGTTCTTC. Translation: CACRTSSYNEQFF.

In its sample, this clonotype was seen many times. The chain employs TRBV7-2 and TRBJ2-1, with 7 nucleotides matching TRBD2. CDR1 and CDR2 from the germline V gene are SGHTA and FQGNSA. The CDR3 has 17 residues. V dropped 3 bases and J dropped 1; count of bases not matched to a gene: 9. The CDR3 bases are TGTGCCAGCAGCTTGCGGCAAGCGGGACCGTCCTACAATGAGCAGTTCTTC. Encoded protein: CASSLRQAGPSYNEQFF. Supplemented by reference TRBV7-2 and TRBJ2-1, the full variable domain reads GAGVSQSPSNKVTEKGKDVELRCDPISGHTALYWYRQSLGQGLEFLIYFQGNSAPDKSGLPSDRFSAERTGGSVSTLTIQRTQQEDSAVYLCASSLRQAGPSYNEQFFGPGTRLTVL.

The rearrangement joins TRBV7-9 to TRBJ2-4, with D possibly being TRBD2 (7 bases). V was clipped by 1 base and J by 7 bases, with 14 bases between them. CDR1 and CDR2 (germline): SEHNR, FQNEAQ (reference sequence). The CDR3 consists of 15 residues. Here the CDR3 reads CASSLEGGRRNIQYF. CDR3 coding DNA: TGTGCCAGCAGCTTAGAGGGGGGGCGCCGGAACATTCAGTACTTC.

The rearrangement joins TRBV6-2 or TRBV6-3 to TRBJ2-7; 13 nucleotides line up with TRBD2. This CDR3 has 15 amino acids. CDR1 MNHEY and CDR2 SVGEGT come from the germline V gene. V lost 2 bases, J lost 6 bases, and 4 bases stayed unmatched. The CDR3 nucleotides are TGTGCCAGCAGTTACGGACTAGCGGGAGTGGCCGAGCAGTACTTC. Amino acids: CASSYGLAGVAEQYF.

CDR3 region: CASSQERLVSSYNEQFF. As DNA, the CDR3 is TGTGCCAGCAGCCAAGAGAGGCTAGTAAGCTCCTACAATGAGCAGTTCTTC. This chain links TRBV4-2 with TRBJ2-1; D remains ambiguous. The CDR3 has 17 amino acids. Germline V lookup: CDR1 LGHNA, CDR2 YNFKEQ. Trimming left V 0 bases short and J 0 bases short, with 12 bases between.

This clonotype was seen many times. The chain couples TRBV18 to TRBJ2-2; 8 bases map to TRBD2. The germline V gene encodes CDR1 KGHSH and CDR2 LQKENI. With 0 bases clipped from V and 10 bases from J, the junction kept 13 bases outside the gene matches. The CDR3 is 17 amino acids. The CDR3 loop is CASSPPAVAGPHEELFF. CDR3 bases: TGTGCCAGCTCACCACCAGCAGTAGCGGGACCGCATGAGGAGCTGTTTTTT.

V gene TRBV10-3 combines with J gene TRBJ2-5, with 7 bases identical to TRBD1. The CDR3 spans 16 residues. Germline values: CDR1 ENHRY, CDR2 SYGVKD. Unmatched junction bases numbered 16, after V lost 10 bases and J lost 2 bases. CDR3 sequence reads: CASTTVPVRGQETQYF. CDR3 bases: TGTGCCAGCACCACAGTCCCAGTCAGGGGGCAAGAGACCCAGTACTTC.

CDR3 coding DNA: TGTGCCAGCAGCGCCCGGGGGAAGAGGTACAATGAGCAGTTCTTC. Residues: CASSARGKRYNEQFF. The gene calls are TRBV3-1 and TRBJ2-1; possible D gene TRBD2, 6 bases. The CDR3 is 15 amino acids. CDR1 is LGHDT, CDR2 YNNKEL, per germline (reference sequence). The V end lost 5 bases, the J end lost 4 bases, and 15 bases lay between the germline ends.

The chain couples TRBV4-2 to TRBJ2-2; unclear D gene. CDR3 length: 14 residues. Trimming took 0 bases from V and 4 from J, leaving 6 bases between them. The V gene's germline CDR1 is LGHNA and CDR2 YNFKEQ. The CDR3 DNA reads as TGTGCCAGCAGCCAAGATTGGGGCACCGGGGAGCTGTTTTTT. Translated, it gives CASSQDWGTGELFF.

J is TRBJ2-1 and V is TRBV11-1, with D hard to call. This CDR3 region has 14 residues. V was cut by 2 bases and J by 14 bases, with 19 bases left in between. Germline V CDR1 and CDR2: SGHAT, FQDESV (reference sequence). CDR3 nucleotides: TGTGCCAGCAGCTTACGCTCAGGACCGTCACGGAAGTTCTTC. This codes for CASSLRSGPSRKFF.

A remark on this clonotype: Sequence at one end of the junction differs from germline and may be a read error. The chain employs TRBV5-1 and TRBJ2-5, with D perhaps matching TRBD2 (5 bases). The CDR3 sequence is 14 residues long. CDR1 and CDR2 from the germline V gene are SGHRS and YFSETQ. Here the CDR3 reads CPSSLTAGQETQYF. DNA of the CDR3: TGCCCCAGCAGCTTAACGGCGGGCCAAGAGACCCAGTACTTC.

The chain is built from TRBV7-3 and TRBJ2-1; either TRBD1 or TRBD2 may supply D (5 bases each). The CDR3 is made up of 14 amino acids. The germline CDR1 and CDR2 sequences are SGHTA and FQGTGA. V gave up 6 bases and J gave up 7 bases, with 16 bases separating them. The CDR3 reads CASSHRGGENEQFF. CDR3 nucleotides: TGTGCCAGCAGTCACCGGGGCGGCGAAAATGAGCAGTTCTTC.

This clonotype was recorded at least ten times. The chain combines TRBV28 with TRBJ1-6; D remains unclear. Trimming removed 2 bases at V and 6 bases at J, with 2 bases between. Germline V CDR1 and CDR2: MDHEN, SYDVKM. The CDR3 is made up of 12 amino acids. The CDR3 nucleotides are TGTGCCAGCAGTTTAACTAATTCACCCCTCCACTTT. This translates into CASSLTNSPLHF.

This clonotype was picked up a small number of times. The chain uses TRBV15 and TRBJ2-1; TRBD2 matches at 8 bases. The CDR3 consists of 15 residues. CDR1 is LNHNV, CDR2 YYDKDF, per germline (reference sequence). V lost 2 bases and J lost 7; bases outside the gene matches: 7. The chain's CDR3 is CATSRPGTRRNEQFF. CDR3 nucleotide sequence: TGTGCCACCAGCAGACCAGGGACTAGAAGGAATGAGCAGTTCTTC.

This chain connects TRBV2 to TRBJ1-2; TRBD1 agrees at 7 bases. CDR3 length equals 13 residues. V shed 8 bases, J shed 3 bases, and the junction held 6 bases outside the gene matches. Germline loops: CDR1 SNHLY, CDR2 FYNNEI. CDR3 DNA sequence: TGTGCCAGCTCTAGACAGGGATACTATGGCTACACCTTC. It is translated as CASSRQGYYGYTF. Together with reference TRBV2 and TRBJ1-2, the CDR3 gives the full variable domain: EPEVTQTPSHQVTQMGQEVILRCVPISNHLYFYWYRQILGQKVEFLVSFYNNEISEKSEIFDDQFSVERPDGSNFTLKIRSTKLEDSAMYFCASSRQGYYGYTFGSGTRLTVV.

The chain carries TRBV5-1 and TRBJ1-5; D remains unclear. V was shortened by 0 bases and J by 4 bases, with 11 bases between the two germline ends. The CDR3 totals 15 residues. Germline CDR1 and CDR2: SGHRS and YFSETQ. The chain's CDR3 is CASSLAPFSNQPQHF. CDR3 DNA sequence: TGCGCCAGCAGCTTGGCTCCCTTTTCGAATCAGCCCCAGCATTTT.

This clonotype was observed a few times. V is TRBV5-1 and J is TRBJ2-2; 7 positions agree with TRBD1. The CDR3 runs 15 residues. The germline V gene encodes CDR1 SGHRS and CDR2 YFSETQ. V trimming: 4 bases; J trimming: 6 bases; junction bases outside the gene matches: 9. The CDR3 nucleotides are TGCGCCAGCAGCCTCAGACAGGGCCGCGCCGGGGAGCTGTTTTTT. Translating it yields CASSLRQGRAGELFF.

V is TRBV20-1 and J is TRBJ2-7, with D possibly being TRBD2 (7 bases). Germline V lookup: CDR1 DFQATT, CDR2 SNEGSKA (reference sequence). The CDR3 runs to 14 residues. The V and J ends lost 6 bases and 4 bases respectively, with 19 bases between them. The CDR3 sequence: CSALDSGTVYEQYF. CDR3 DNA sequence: TGCAGTGCCCTGGACAGCGGGACGGTATACGAGCAGTACTTC.

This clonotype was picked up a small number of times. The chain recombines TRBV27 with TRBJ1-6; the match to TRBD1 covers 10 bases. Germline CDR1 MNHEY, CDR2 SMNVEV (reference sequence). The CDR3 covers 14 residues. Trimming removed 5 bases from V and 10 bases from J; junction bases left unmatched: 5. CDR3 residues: CASSPDRGWSPLHF. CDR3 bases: TGTGCCAGCAGTCCGGACAGGGGGTGGTCACCCCTCCACTTT.

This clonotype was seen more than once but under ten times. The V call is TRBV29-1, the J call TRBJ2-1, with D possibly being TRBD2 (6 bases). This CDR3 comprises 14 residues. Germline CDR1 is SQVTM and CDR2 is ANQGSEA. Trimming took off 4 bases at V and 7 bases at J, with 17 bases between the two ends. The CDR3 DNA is TGCAGCGTTGCTGTGGCGGGACCGCTTAATGAGCAGTTCTTC. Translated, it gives CSVAVAGPLNEQFF.

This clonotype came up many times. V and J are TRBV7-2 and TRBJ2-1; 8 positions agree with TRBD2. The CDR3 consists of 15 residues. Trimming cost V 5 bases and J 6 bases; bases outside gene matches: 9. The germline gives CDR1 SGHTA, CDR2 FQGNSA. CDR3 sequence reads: CASSGELAGFNEQFF. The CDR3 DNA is TGTGCCAGCAGCGGAGAGCTAGCGGGCTTCAATGAGCAGTTCTTC.

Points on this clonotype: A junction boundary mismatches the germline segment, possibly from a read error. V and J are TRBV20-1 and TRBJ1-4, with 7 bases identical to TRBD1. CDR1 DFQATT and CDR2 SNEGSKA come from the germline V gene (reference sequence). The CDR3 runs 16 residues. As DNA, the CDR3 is TGCAGTGCTGGAGACATCCGCGGGACAGTAGGTGAAAAACTGTTTTTT. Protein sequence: CSAGDIRGTVGEKLFF.

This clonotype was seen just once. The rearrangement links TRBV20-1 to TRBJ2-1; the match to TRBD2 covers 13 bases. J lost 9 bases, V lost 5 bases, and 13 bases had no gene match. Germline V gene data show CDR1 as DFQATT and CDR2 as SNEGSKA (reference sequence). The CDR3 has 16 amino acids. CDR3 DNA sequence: TGCAGTGCTGTCGGACTAGCGGGAGCGCTAGGGGGTGAGCAGTTCTTC. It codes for CSAVGLAGALGGEQFF.

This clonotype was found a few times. In DNA, the CDR3 is TGCAGTGCTAGGCGGGGACGGCAAGAGACCCAGTACTTC. It is translated as CSARRGRQETQYF. The chain carries TRBV20-1 and TRBJ2-5, with D perhaps matching TRBD2 (6 bases). The CDR3 has 13 amino acids. Trimming took 3 bases from V and 2 from J, leaving 10 bases between them. Per germline, CDR1 DFQATT and CDR2 SNEGSKA (reference sequence).

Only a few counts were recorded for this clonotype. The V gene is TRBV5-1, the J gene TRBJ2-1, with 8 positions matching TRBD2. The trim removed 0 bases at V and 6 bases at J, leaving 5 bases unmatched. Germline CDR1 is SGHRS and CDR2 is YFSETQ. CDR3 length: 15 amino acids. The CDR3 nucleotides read TGCGCCAGCAGCTTGGAACTAGCGGCTTTCAATGAGCAGTTCTTC. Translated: CASSLELAAFNEQFF.

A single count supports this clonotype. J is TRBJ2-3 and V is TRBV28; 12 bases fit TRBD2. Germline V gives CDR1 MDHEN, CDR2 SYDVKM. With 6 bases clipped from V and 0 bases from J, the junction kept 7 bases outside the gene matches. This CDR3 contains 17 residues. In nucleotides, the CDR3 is TGTGCCAGCAGGGTGACTAGCGGGAGACCTAGCACAGATACGCAGTATTTT. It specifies CASRVTSGRPSTDTQYF.

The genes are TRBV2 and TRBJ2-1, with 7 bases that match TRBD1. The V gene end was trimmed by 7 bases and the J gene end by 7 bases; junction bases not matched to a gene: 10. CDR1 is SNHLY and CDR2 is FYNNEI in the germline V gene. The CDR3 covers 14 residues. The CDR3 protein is CASIPGGRSNEQFF. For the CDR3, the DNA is TGTGCCAGCATCCCAGGGGGTCGTTCTAATGAGCAGTTCTTC.

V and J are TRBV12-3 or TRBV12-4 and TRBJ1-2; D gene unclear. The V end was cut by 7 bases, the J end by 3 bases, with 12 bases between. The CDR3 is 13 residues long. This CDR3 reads CASTSGSYYGYTF. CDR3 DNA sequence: TGTGCCAGCACCTCTGGCAGCTACTATGGCTACACCTTC.

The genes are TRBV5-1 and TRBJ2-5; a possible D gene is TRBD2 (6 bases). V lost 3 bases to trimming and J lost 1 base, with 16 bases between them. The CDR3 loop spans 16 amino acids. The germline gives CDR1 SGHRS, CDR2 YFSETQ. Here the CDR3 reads CASSSSSGTFQETQYF. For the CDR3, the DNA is TGCGCCAGCAGCTCCTCCTCCGGGACTTTCCAAGAGACCCAGTACTTC.

CDR3 coding DNA: TGCGCCAGCAGCTCTGGGAGACTGGCCGAGCAGTACTTC. This gives the protein CASSSGRLAEQYF. This rearrangement joins TRBV5-1 to TRBJ2-7; perhaps TRBD2 as D (5 bases). The V gene's germline CDR1 is SGHRS and CDR2 YFSETQ. Trimming removed 3 bases from V and 6 bases from J, with 13 bases in between. This CDR3 comprises 13 residues. Complete variable domain (other parts from reference TRBV5-1 and TRBJ2-7): KAGVTQTPRYLIKTRGQQVTLSCSPISGHRSVSWYQQTPGQGLQFLFEYFSETQRNKGNFPGRFSGRQFSNSRSEMNVSTLELGDSALYLCASSSGRLAEQYFGPGTRLTVT.